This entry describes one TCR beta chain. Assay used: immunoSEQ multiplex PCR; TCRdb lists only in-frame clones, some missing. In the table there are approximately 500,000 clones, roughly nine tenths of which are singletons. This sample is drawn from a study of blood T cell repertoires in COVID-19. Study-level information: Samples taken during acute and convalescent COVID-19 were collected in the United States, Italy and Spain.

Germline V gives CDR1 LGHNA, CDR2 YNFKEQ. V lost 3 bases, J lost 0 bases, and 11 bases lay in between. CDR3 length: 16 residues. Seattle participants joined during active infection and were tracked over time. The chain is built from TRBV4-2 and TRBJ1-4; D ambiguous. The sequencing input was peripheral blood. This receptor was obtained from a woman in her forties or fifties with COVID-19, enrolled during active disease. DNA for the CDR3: TGTGCCAGCAGCCATTCCGACCGGGCAACTAATGAAAAACTGTTTTTT. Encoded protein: CASSHSDRATNEKLFF.